Below, 14 T cell receptor beta chains from the same sample are listed, as sequenced in a study of CD8 T cells in ankylosing spondylitis. Study-wide results and caveats: Made up of eight highly homologous variants, a TCR beta motif appeared characteristic of ankylosing spondylitis blood.

Their antigen targets remain unknown. One entry per CDR3 protein results from TCRdb running MiXCR on the 5' RACE reads. The sample has 220,000 or so distinct CDR3 sequences; approximately 20% are singletons. The sample comprised blood, either unsorted or a sorted T cell fraction (not recorded which). All receptors derive from a male donor with ankylosing spondylitis.

This clonotype was recorded a few times. The chain employs TRBV28 and TRBJ2-3; no clear D gene. CDR3 length: 15 residues. V was trimmed by 5 bases and J by 2 bases, leaving 14 bases between them. Per the germline V gene, CDR1 is MDHEN and CDR2 is SYDVKM. The CDR3 nucleotides are TGTGCCAGCAGTGTGTCCGCCGATACCACAGATACGCAGTATTTT. This sequence encodes CASSVSADTTDTQYF.

This clonotype was picked up a small number of times. The V call is TRBV14, the J call TRBJ1-2, with TRBD1 as a possible D gene (6 bases). CDR3 length equals 16 residues. Per the germline V gene, CDR1 is SGHDN and CDR2 is FVKESK. The V and J ends lost 4 bases and 4 bases respectively, with 19 bases between them. CDR3 DNA sequence: TGTGCCAGCAGCCCCGACCTCTTTGGACAGTCCTATGGCTACACCTTC. Encoded protein: CASSPDLFGQSYGYTF.

The rearrangement uses TRBV5-1 and TRBJ1-6; 8 nucleotides match TRBD1. V dropped 2 bases and J dropped 8; count of bases not matched to a gene: 3. The CDR3 is 14 amino acids. Looked up from germline, CDR1 is SGHRS and CDR2 is YFSETQ. The CDR3, as DNA: TGCGCCAGCAGCTTTGAACAGGGGGATTCACCCCTCCACTTT. Translated: CASSFEQGDSPLHF.

The rearrangement joins TRBV6-5 to TRBJ2-7, with D perhaps matching TRBD1 or TRBD2 (5 bases each). CDR3 size: 14 residues. Germline V gene data show CDR1 as MNHEY and CDR2 as SVGAGI. V was clipped by 2 bases and J by 0 bases, with 8 bases between them. CDR3 in amino acids: CASSYAGTSYEQYF. The CDR3 DNA reads as TGTGCCAGCAGTTACGCAGGGACCTCCTACGAGCAGTACTTC.

The chain uses TRBV5-5 and TRBJ1-1; 8 bases are a match to TRBD1. Losses at the gene ends were 4 bases for V and 6 bases for J; bases not matched to a gene: 8. The CDR3 has 14 residues. Germline-derived CDR1 and CDR2 are SGHKS and YYEKEE (reference sequence). The CDR3 nucleotides read TGTGCCAGCAGCCTACAGGGGGACTACGCTGAAGCTTTCTTT. It encodes CASSLQGDYAEAFF.

V usage is TRBV20-1 and J usage is TRBJ2-3, with 11 bases matching TRBD1. Germline trimming cut 6 bases from V and 6 bases from J; bases unmatched to any gene: 8. The CDR3 runs 14 residues. Per germline, CDR1 DFQATT and CDR2 SNEGSKA (reference sequence). The CDR3 region is CSATEDRGLDTQYF. The CDR3 DNA reads TGCAGTGCCACCGAGGACAGGGGGCTTGATACGCAGTATTTT.

The chain carries TRBV7-9 and TRBJ1-2; 8 nucleotides line up with TRBD1. Germline V lookup: CDR1 SEHNR, CDR2 FQNEAQ (reference sequence). With 5 bases clipped from V and 2 bases from J, the junction kept 10 bases outside the gene matches. The CDR3 extends over 16 amino acids. The CDR3 DNA reads TGTGCCAGCAGCCCCACCCTCAGGGGGCAGAACTATGGCTACACCTTC. This translates into CASSPTLRGQNYGYTF.

Only a few counts were recorded for this clonotype. The chain is built from TRBV7-9 and TRBJ2-1; the D is unclear. The CDR3 totals 14 residues. The V end was cut by 8 bases, the J end by 0 bases, with 11 bases between. Germline assignment: CDR1 SEHNR and CDR2 FQNEAQ (reference sequence). In DNA, the CDR3 is TGTGCCAGCTATGCGCTAGGCTCCTACAATGAGCAGTTCTTC. It codes for CASYALGSYNEQFF. The full variable domain, with the rest looked up from reference TRBV7-9 and TRBJ2-1, is DTGVSQNPRHKITKRGQNVTFRCDPISEHNRLYWYRQTLGQGPEFLTYFQNEAQLEKSRLLSDRFSAERPKGSFSTLEIQRTEQGDSAMYLCASYALGSYNEQFFGPGTRLTVL.

V gene TRBV20-1 combines with J gene TRBJ1-2, with TRBD1 matching over 10 bases. Trimming at V came to 0 bases and at J to 4 bases, leaving 5 bases not matched to a gene. There are 15 residues in the CDR3. Germline CDR1 is DFQATT and CDR2 is SNEGSKA (reference sequence). The CDR3 DNA reads as TGCAGTGCTAGAGATCGGGGACAGGGGATCTATGGCTACACCTTC. Its translation: CSARDRGQGIYGYTF.

This clonotype was counted a few times. The rearrangement links TRBV20-1 to TRBJ2-1, with D possibly matching TRBD2 (5 bases). Germline V gene data show CDR1 as DFQATT and CDR2 as SNEGSKA (reference sequence). Trimming stripped 3 bases from V and 9 bases from J, with 24 bases between. This CDR3 is built from 16 residues. In DNA, the CDR3 is TGCAGTGCTAGCCATATCCTTAGCGAGCGAACGGGTGAGCAGTTCTTC. It encodes CSASHILSERTGEQFF.

This clonotype was observed a handful of times. V is TRBV20-1 and J is TRBJ2-7; D could derive from TRBD1 or TRBD2 (5 bases each). The germline V gene has CDR1 DFQATT and CDR2 SNEGSKA (reference sequence). This CDR3 spans 15 amino acids. V lost 8 bases and J lost 3, with 23 bases in between. The CDR3 loop is CSTQYPGPLLYEQYF. CDR3 DNA sequence: TGCAGTACCCAGTACCCGGGACCCCTCCTCTACGAGCAGTACTTC.

This clonotype is a singleton in its sample. The genes are TRBV27 and TRBJ1-4, with no clear D. The CDR3 length is 15 residues. V lost 7 bases and J 3 bases, leaving 15 bases between the germline ends. CDR1 is MNHEY and CDR2 is SMNVEV in the germline V gene (reference sequence). Here the CDR3 reads CASKYDSSSNEKLFF. CDR3 DNA: TGTGCCAGCAAGTACGACTCCTCTTCTAATGAAAAACTGTTTTTT.

V gene TRBV4-1 combines with J gene TRBJ2-7, with D perhaps TRBD1 (6 bases). This CDR3 has 15 residues. The V and J ends lost 4 bases and 0 bases respectively, with 13 bases between them. Looked up from germline, CDR1 is MGHRA and CDR2 is YSYEKL. The CDR3 here is CASSLRDTHSYEQYF. CDR3 in DNA: TGCGCCAGCAGCCTCCGGGACACACACTCCTACGAGCAGTACTTC.

The CDR3 coding sequence is TGTGCCAGCAGCCCGGGATGGGTTTCGCCACAAGATACGCAGTATTTT. Translated, it gives CASSPGWVSPQDTQYF. This chain connects TRBV11-3 to TRBJ2-3, with a weak D call TRBD2 (5 bases). The germline V gene encodes CDR1 SGHNT and CDR2 YENEEA. V was trimmed by 5 bases and J by 5 bases, leaving 20 bases between them. This CDR3 has 16 residues.